This passage covers 14 T cell receptor beta chains from one sample sequenced in a study of sequential checkpoint blockade in melanoma. Repertoires were generated with immunoSEQ multiplex PCR, while TCRdb's copy carries only in-frame clones and drops some. The top ten hold around 14% of the sample, which has some 9,100 clones, around three quarters seen once. Documented treatment: randomized to nivolumab then ipilimumab (arm A) or the reverse (arm B). Sequencing used CD8+ T cells sorted from blood (inferred from file names), obtained from a patient given nivolumab and ipilimumab in sequence. These receptors were taken from a human donor with melanoma.

This chain uses TRBV4-1 with TRBJ2-5, with D uncertain. This CDR3 spans 14 amino acids. Germline CDR1 MGHRA, CDR2 YSYEKL. The ends were cut back, 2 bases at V and 2 bases at J, with 9 bases in the middle. DNA for the CDR3: TGCGCCAGCAGCCAAAAGCCGAGTCAAGAGACCCAGTACTTC. As protein: CASSQKPSQETQYF.

This rearrangement joins TRBV11-2 to TRBJ1-1; the D gene is possibly TRBD1 (6 bases). Germline lookup yields CDR1 SGHAT and CDR2 FQNNGV. Trimming took 8 bases from V and 5 from J, leaving 18 bases between them. The CDR3 totals 14 residues. The CDR3 region has the DNA TGTGCCAGCCCCACGGCAGGGGCGCGGACTGAAGCTTTCTTT. Amino acid sequence: CASPTAGARTEAFF.

There are a few counts of this clone. The rearrangement links TRBV14 to TRBJ2-7; TRBD2 matches at 7 bases. The V and J ends lost 5 bases and 4 bases, in that order; junction bases with no gene match: 11. The CDR3 is made up of 15 amino acids. Germline V gives CDR1 SGHDN, CDR2 FVKESK. The CDR3 region is CASSETAGVPYEQYF. The CDR3 region has the DNA TGTGCCAGCAGCGAAACTGCGGGGGTTCCATACGAGCAGTACTTC.

The gene calls are TRBV27 and TRBJ2-2, with D possibly matching TRBD1 (6 bases). From germline, CDR1 is MNHEY and CDR2 SMNVEV (reference sequence). The CDR3 has 15 residues. Trimming took 5 bases from V and 3 from J, leaving 13 bases between them. The CDR3 bases are TGTGCCAGCAGTACCGGGACACCCGACACCGGGGAGCTGTTTTTT. It is translated as CASSTGTPDTGELFF.

The count of this clone is one. CDR3 sequence: CASSQSAGNTEAFF. In nucleotides, the CDR3 is TGCGCCAGCAGCCAATCTGCGGGGAACACTGAAGCTTTCTTT. The chain has TRBV4-1 and TRBJ1-1; D uncertain. Germline-derived CDR1 and CDR2 are MGHRA and YSYEKL. Trimming cost V 2 bases and J 1 base, with 8 bases left between them. The CDR3 covers 14 residues.

The chain combines TRBV13 with TRBJ2-3, with D possibly matching TRBD2 (6 bases). The germline gives CDR1 PRHDT, CDR2 FYEKMQ (reference sequence). V was clipped by 4 bases and J by 0 bases, with 8 bases between them. The CDR3 has 14 amino acids. The CDR3 spells CASSSGTSTDTQYF. CDR3 nucleotide sequence: TGTGCCAGCAGCTCCGGGACTAGCACAGATACGCAGTATTTT.

This clone was found a few times. The J gene is TRBJ2-1, the V gene TRBV9; D perhaps matches TRBD1 (5 bases). The CDR3 is 14 amino acids. CDR1 and CDR2 (germline): SGDLS, YYNGEE. V was clipped by 0 bases and J by 2 bases, with 6 bases between them. The CDR3 DNA is TGTGCCAGCAGCGTAGAACAGGCCTACAATGAGCAGTTCTTC. This sequence encodes CASSVEQAYNEQFF. The full variable domain, completed using reference TRBV9 and TRBJ2-1, is DSGVTQTPKHLITATGQRVTLRCSPRSGDLSVYWYQQSLDQGLQFLIQYYNGEERAKGNILERFSAQQFPDLHSELNLSSLELGDSALYFCASSVEQAYNEQFFGPGTRLTVL.

This clone was counted a few times. CDR3 nucleotide sequence: TGTGCCAGCAGTACCGGGACAGGAAAAAAAGAGACCCAGTACTTC. This gives the protein CASSTGTGKKETQYF. The rearrangement uses TRBV6-6 and TRBJ2-5; 8 bases are a match to TRBD1. With V trimmed by 5 bases and J by 3 bases, 8 bases remained unmatched. Germline V CDR1 and CDR2: MNHNY, SVGAGI (reference sequence). The CDR3 runs 15 residues.

The chain has TRBV14 and TRBJ1-1, with D perhaps matching TRBD1 (6 bases). Trimming left V 3 bases short and J 1 base short, with 15 bases between. The CDR3 spans 16 residues. Germline CDR1 and CDR2: SGHDN and FVKESK. The CDR3 nucleotides read TGTGCCAGCAGCCAGCCCCGGACAGAAACGAACACTGAAGCTTTCTTT. Encoded protein: CASSQPRTETNTEAFF.

The count of this clone is one. The rearrangement links TRBV29-1 to TRBJ2-3; TRBD1 is a possible D gene (6 bases). Deletions cut 7 bases from V and 6 bases from J, with 11 bases between. Germline V gene data show CDR1 as SQVTM and CDR2 as ANQGSEA. The CDR3 loop spans 11 amino acids. The CDR3 bases are TGCAGCGCATATAGGGGGGATACGCAGTATTTT. This sequence encodes CSAYRGDTQYF.

CDR3 sequence (DNA): TGTGCCAGCAGCTCAGGGACTAGCGAGGCAGAGACCCAGTACTTC. It encodes CASSSGTSEAETQYF. The chain couples TRBV11-2 to TRBJ2-5, with 10 bases aligning to TRBD2. This CDR3 contains 15 residues. Germline CDR1 reads SGHAT; CDR2 reads FQNNGV. V lost 4 bases and J lost 4; bases outside the gene matches: 6.

The gene calls are TRBV18 and TRBJ2-3; weak D call: TRBD2 (5 bases). The V end was cut by 4 bases, the J end by 4 bases, with 27 bases between. The CDR3 is made up of 19 amino acids. CDR1 KGHSH and CDR2 LQKENI come from the germline V gene. CDR3 coding DNA: TGTGCCAGCTCACAAGATGGACTCGTGTATGTGGGAAGGGCAGATACGCAGTATTTT. Translating gives CASSQDGLVYVGRADTQYF.

The rearrangement uses TRBV7-8 and TRBJ2-7; D might be TRBD2 (5 bases). Germline V gene sequence: CDR1 SGHVS, CDR2 FQNEAQ. V lost 4 bases and J 2 bases, leaving 12 bases between the germline ends. The CDR3 covers 14 residues. DNA for the CDR3: TGTGCCAGCAGCTCGAAAGCTAGCACCTACGAGCAGTACGTC. Translating it yields CASSSKASTYEQYV.

In its sample, this clone was seen once. The gene calls are TRBV7-9 and TRBJ2-2; unclear D gene. This CDR3 spans 13 amino acids. Looked up from germline, CDR1 is SEHNR and CDR2 is FQNEAQ (reference sequence). The ends were cut back, 5 bases at V and 4 bases at J, with 8 bases in the middle. CDR3 in amino acids: CASSGQVTGELFF. The CDR3 bases are TGTGCCAGCAGCGGGCAGGTCACCGGGGAGCTGTTTTTT. Combining the CDR3 with reference TRBV7-9 and TRBJ2-2 gives the whole variable domain DTGVSQNPRHKITKRGQNVTFRCDPISEHNRLYWYRQTLGQGPEFLTYFQNEAQLEKSRLLSDRFSAERPKGSFSTLEIQRTEQGDSAMYLCASSGQVTGELFFGEGSRLTVL.